The rows below give T cell receptor beta chains drawn from one sample of a study of CD8 T cells in Susac syndrome. TCRdb recomputed calls from the immunoSEQ multiplex PCR reads with MiXCR, one row per CDR3 protein. The table lists 200,000 to 250,000 distinct CDR3 sequences, approximately 94% of them singletons. Sequencing used CD4+ T cells from PBMCs. These TCRs come from a human donor with Susac syndrome. The CDR3 runs from the conserved cysteine through the conserved F or W. The order of the fields is V gene, J gene, D gene, clone size, CDR3 protein, CDR3 DNA. The D gene is left open where the match is weak. Some rows have no size entry. The others give once, few or many, or a class for an expanded clone.

TRBV7-3	TRBJ1-1	NA	NA	CASSLDYNTEAFF	TGTGCCAGCAGCTTAGATTATAACACTGAAGCTTTCTTT
TRBV7-8	TRBJ1-1	TRBD1	NA	CASSLDRGRGTEAFF	TGTGCCAGCAGCTTAGACAGGGGGCGAGGGACTGAAGCTTTCTTT
TRBV6-5	TRBJ2-1	NA	NA	CASTRGKSEQFF	TGTGCCAGCACCCGAGGAAAGAGTGAGCAGTTCTTC
TRBV5-1	TRBJ1-6	NA	NA	CASRSQDPRYNSPLHF	TGCGCCAGCCGCAGTCAGGATCCTCGCTATAATTCACCCCTCCACTTT
TRBV12-3/TRBV12-4	TRBJ1-4	NA	NA	CASAMTDEKLFF	TGTGCCAGCGCCATGACAGATGAAAAACTGTTTTTT
TRBV9	TRBJ2-7	TRBD1	once	CASSGGTGRSYEQYF	TGTGCCAGCAGCGGGGGGACAGGGAGGTCGTACGAGCAGTACTTC
TRBV20-1	TRBJ1-1	TRBD1	NA	CSAGQGKAFF	TGCAGTGCTGGACAGGGGAAAGCTTTCTTT
TRBV6-2/TRBV6-3	TRBJ1-2	NA	NA	CASSYSGVQGTPYGYTF	TGTGCCAGCAGTTACTCTGGGGTCCAGGGTACTCCTTATGGCTACACCTTC
TRBV5-1	TRBJ2-3	NA	NA	CASSQTGPRTDTQYF	TGCGCCAGCAGCCAAACAGGCCCTCGCACAGATACGCAGTATTTT
TRBV9	TRBJ1-2	NA	NA	CASSVEGRANYGYTF	TGTGCCAGCAGCGTAGAGGGTAGGGCTAACTATGGCTACACCTTC
TRBV6-6	TRBJ1-6	NA	once	CASSSPGVSPLHF	TGTGCCAGCAGTTCCCCTGGTGTATCACCCCTCCACTTT
TRBV30	TRBJ1-5	TRBD1	NA	CAWSTGGGGSNQPQHF	TGTGCCTGGAGTACGGGAGGGGGCGGCTCAAATCAGCCCCAGCATTTT
TRBV6-2/TRBV6-3	TRBJ2-7	TRBD1	NA	CASGQGGTYEQYF	TGTGCCAGCGGACAGGGGGGCACCTACGAGCAGTACTTC
TRBV30	TRBJ1-6	NA	NA	CAWSVEGDNSPLHF	TGTGCCTGGAGTGTAGAAGGGGACAATTCACCCCTCCACTTT
TRBV6-2/TRBV6-3	TRBJ2-7	NA	NA	CASSTPREQYF	TGTGCCAGCAGTACCCCCCGCGAGCAGTACTTC
TRBV5-8	TRBJ1-2	NA	NA	CASSLGHIIGGYTF	TGTGCCAGCAGCTTAGGCCATATAATTGGTGGCTACACCTTC
TRBV19	TRBJ2-7	NA	NA	CASMAAGETYEQYF	TGTGCCAGTATGGCGGCCGGGGAGACCTACGAGCAGTACTTC
TRBV19	TRBJ1-5	NA	NA	CASSLQGFSNQPQHF	TGTGCCAGTAGCTTACAGGGCTTCAGCAATCAGCCCCAGCATTTT
TRBV29-1	TRBJ2-5	NA	NA	CSVTPEQETQYF	TGCAGCGTTACGCCGGAACAAGAGACCCAGTACTTC
TRBV5-1	TRBJ2-6	NA	NA	CASSANRPLSSGANVLTF	TGCGCCAGCAGCGCAAACAGGCCCCTCAGCTCTGGGGCCAACGTCCTGACTTTC
TRBV30	TRBJ1-1	NA	NA	CAWSVRSPLEAFF	TGTGCCTGGAGTGTACGCTCCCCCCTGGAAGCTTTCTTT
TRBV27	TRBJ1-4	NA	NA	CASSSDRRGFYEKLFF	TGTGCCAGCAGTTCAGACAGGAGGGGATTTTATGAAAAACTGTTTTTT